Each of the 28 T cell receptor beta chains below was sequenced from the same sample in a study of blood T cell repertoires in COVID-19. Here immunoSEQ multiplex PCR was the method, and the copy in TCRdb shows in-frame clones only, minus some. Found here are a few hundred thousand clones, 75% to 90% of them singletons; the top ten hold more than 3%. Specimen: peripheral blood. Receptor source: a woman between 18 and 29 years old with acute or convalescent COVID-19.

This clone occurred a few times. The J gene is TRBJ1-3, the V gene TRBV12-3 or TRBV12-4; 7 bases fit TRBD1. This CDR3 has 13 amino acids. Losses at the gene ends were 6 bases for V and 4 bases for J; bases not matched to a gene: 3. The CDR3 spells CASSGTVGNTIYF. CDR3 nucleotide sequence: TGTGCCAGCAGCGGGACAGTCGGAAACACCATATATTTT.

The chain employs TRBV5-1 and TRBJ1-2; D gene ambiguous. This CDR3 has 13 residues. Looked up from germline, CDR1 is SGHRS and CDR2 is YFSETQ. Trimming removed 7 bases from V and 6 bases from J, with 16 bases in between. DNA for the CDR3: TGCGCCAGCCAAGCTGGGTCGGAGGATGGCTACACCTTC. Protein sequence: CASQAGSEDGYTF.

The chain combines TRBV6-4 with TRBJ2-1; 12 nucleotides agree with TRBD1. The CDR3 is 18 residues long. Trimming at V came to 5 bases and at J to 7 bases, leaving 15 bases not matched to a gene. The germline V gene has CDR1 MRHNA and CDR2 SNTAGT. In nucleotides, the CDR3 is TGTGCCAGCAGTCTACATTCAACCGGGACAGGGGGCTTTAATGAGCAGTTCTTC. This codes for CASSLHSTGTGGFNEQFF.

The chain employs TRBV5-1 and TRBJ1-1; 9 positions match TRBD1. The ends lost 4 bases at V and 4 bases at J; junction bases unmatched: 8. There are 15 residues in the CDR3. The germline V gene has CDR1 SGHRS and CDR2 YFSETQ. CDR3 protein: CASSTTGQGSTEAFF. The DNA of the CDR3 is TGCGCCAGCAGCACCACCGGACAGGGGAGCACTGAAGCTTTCTTT. Full variable domain (outside the CDR3, taken from reference TRBV5-1 and TRBJ1-1): KAGVTQTPRYLIKTRGQQVTLSCSPISGHRSVSWYQQTPGQGLQFLFEYFSETQRNKGNFPGRFSGRQFSNSRSEMNVSTLELGDSALYLCASSTTGQGSTEAFFGQGTRLTVV.

This chain joins TRBV7-9 and TRBJ2-5; 13 bases map to TRBD2. Germline V gene data show CDR1 as SEHNR and CDR2 as FQNEAQ (reference sequence). The CDR3 is 15 residues long. The V gene end was trimmed by 6 bases and the J gene end by 3 bases; junction bases not matched to a gene: 4. The CDR3 loop reads CASRLTSGGEETQYF. The CDR3, as DNA: TGTGCCAGCAGATTAACTAGCGGGGGGGAAGAGACCCAGTACTTC. The variable domain in full, with the rest retrieved from reference TRBV7-9 and TRBJ2-5, is DTGVSQNPRHKITKRGQNVTFRCDPISEHNRLYWYRQTLGQGPEFLTYFQNEAQLEKSRLLSDRFSAERPKGSFSTLEIQRTEQGDSAMYLCASRLTSGGEETQYFGPGTRLLVL.

The V call is TRBV18, the J call TRBJ2-3, with D perhaps matching TRBD2 (6 bases). The CDR3 has 17 residues. CDR1 and CDR2 (germline): KGHSH, LQKENI. This CDR3 is CVPTSSPAGPSPDTQYF. As DNA, the CDR3 is TGTGTCCCAACCAGCTCACCGGCGGGACCCTCCCCAGATACGCAGTATTTT.

This clone was counted a single time. The chain is built from TRBV13 and TRBJ1-1; TRBD1 aligns across 8 bases. Germline values: CDR1 PRHDT, CDR2 FYEKMQ (reference sequence). The CDR3 totals 16 residues. Trimming at V came to 4 bases and at J to 0 bases, leaving 7 bases not matched to a gene. As DNA, the CDR3 is TGTGCCAGCAGCTGGGGGACAGGCCGATTGAACACTGAAGCTTTCTTT. Translated, it gives CASSWGTGRLNTEAFF.

V and J are TRBV24-1 and TRBJ2-5, with 7 bases that match TRBD1. The CDR3 covers 15 residues. V shed 4 bases, J shed 7 bases, and the junction held 11 bases outside the gene matches. The germline V gene has CDR1 KGHDR and CDR2 SFDVKD. The CDR3 coding sequence is TGTGCCACCAGTGACCCGGGACAGCCCCCAGGGACCCAGTACTTC. Encoded protein: CATSDPGQPPGTQYF.

The V and J genes are TRBV15 and TRBJ1-1, with D possibly being TRBD1 (6 bases). The germline V gene has CDR1 LNHNV and CDR2 YYDKDF (reference sequence). With 0 bases removed from V and 4 bases from J, the gap between germline ends came to 9 bases. There are 14 residues in the CDR3. CDR3 in DNA: TGTGCCACCAGCAGAGAACAGGGTAGCACTGAAGCTTTCTTT. Protein: CATSREQGSTEAFF.

The V and J genes are TRBV19 and TRBJ2-7; the match to TRBD2 covers 11 bases. This CDR3 has 14 amino acids. Trimming took 4 bases from V and 3 from J; bases not matched to a gene: 2. In germline, CDR1 is LNHDA, CDR2 SQIVND (reference sequence). The CDR3 nucleotides are TGTGCCAGTAGTAGACTAGCGGGGCGCTACGAGCAGTACTTC. This sequence encodes CASSRLAGRYEQYF.

This clone was counted at least ten times. This rearrangement joins TRBV5-1 to TRBJ1-2, with 8 nucleotides matching TRBD1. The V gene's germline CDR1 is SGHRS and CDR2 YFSETQ. This CDR3 has 14 residues. V was clipped by 1 base and J by 4 bases; unmatched bases: 3. This chain's CDR3 is CASSLYTGGYGYTF. CDR3 DNA sequence: TGCGCCAGCAGCTTGTATACAGGGGGCTATGGCTACACCTTC.

As to this clone: A read error may produce the germline difference seen at one junction end. DNA for the CDR3: TGTGCCTGCAGGGGGGCCTATGGCTACACCTTC. Translation: CACRGAYGYTF. J is TRBJ1-2 and V is TRBV27; 7 bases align to TRBD1. Germline CDR1 is MNHEY and CDR2 is SMNVEV (reference sequence). The CDR3 has 11 amino acids.

The chain is built from TRBV6-5 and TRBJ2-6; D uncertain. There are 15 residues in the CDR3. V gave up 5 bases and J gave up 4 bases, with 12 bases separating them. Germline V gene lookup returns CDR1 MNHEY and CDR2 SVGAGI. In DNA form, the CDR3 reads TGTGCCAGCAGTCTAACCGACATCGGGGCCAACGTCCTGACTTTC. It yields the protein CASSLTDIGANVLTF.

Ten or more counts support this clone. V and J are TRBV19 and TRBJ1-1; 8 positions agree with TRBD1. The CDR3 spans 13 residues. Trimming at V came to 4 bases and at J to 6 bases, leaving 4 bases not matched to a gene. Germline CDR1 is LNHDA and CDR2 is SQIVND (reference sequence). CDR3 region: CASSSRGLAEAFF. The CDR3 DNA is TGTGCCAGTAGTAGCAGGGGGCTTGCTGAAGCTTTCTTT. The variable domain in full, completed from reference TRBV19 and TRBJ1-1, reads DGGITQSPKYLFRKEGQNVTLSCEQNLNHDAMYWYRQDPGQGLRLIYYSQIVNDFQKGDIAEGYSVSREKKESFPLTVTSAQKNPTAFYLCASSSRGLAEAFFGQGTRLTVV.

This clone was observed a few times. V and J are TRBV19 and TRBJ2-5; the D is unclear. The CDR3 spans 13 residues. CDR1 is LNHDA, CDR2 SQIVND, per germline (reference sequence). Deletions cut 3 bases from V and 1 base from J, with 6 bases between. CDR3 protein: CASSMGIQETQYF. CDR3 in DNA: TGTGCCAGTAGTATGGGCATCCAAGAGACCCAGTACTTC. The complete variable domain, with remaining parts taken from reference TRBV19 and TRBJ2-5, reads DGGITQSPKYLFRKEGQNVTLSCEQNLNHDAMYWYRQDPGQGLRLIYYSQIVNDFQKGDIAEGYSVSREKKESFPLTVTSAQKNPTAFYLCASSMGIQETQYFGPGTRLLVL.

J is TRBJ1-2 and V is TRBV30; TRBD1 agrees at 7 bases. The V gene end was trimmed by 4 bases and the J gene end by 6 bases; junction bases not matched to a gene: 11. This CDR3 is built from 14 residues. Germline loops: CDR1 GTSNPN, CDR2 SVGIG (reference sequence). The CDR3 DNA reads as TGTGCCTGGAAGCCAGACAGGGTCTTCCATGGCTACACCTTC. Its protein product is CAWKPDRVFHGYTF.

The chain couples TRBV3-1 (or the pseudogene TRBV3-2) to TRBJ2-1; D unclear. This CDR3 has 17 amino acids. Germline assignment: CDR1 LGHDT and CDR2 YNNKEL (reference sequence). Trimming took 3 bases from V and 7 from J, leaving 22 bases between them. This CDR3 is CASSHYRPPPGQNEQFF. DNA of the CDR3: TGTGCCAGCAGCCATTATCGTCCTCCGCCAGGCCAAAATGAGCAGTTCTTC.

DNA for the CDR3: TGTGCCAGCAGTCCCGGACTGAATGAAAAACTGTTTTTT. Amino acid sequence: CASSPGLNEKLFF. This chain joins TRBV2 and TRBJ1-4; D remains unclear. The CDR3 is made up of 13 amino acids. The V end was cut by 5 bases, the J end by 5 bases, with 9 bases between. Germline V gives CDR1 SNHLY, CDR2 FYNNEI.

The gene calls are TRBV11-2 and TRBJ1-1, with D perhaps TRBD1 (5 bases). Germline V gives CDR1 SGHAT, CDR2 FQNNGV. The CDR3 sequence is 13 residues long. V lost 5 bases and J lost 4, with 11 bases in between. The CDR3 protein is CASSQGRGTEAFF. The CDR3 bases are TGTGCCAGCAGCCAAGGGAGGGGCACTGAAGCTTTCTTT. Complete variable domain (other parts from reference TRBV11-2 and TRBJ1-1): EAGVAQSPRYKIIEKRQSVAFWCNPISGHATLYWYQQILGQGPKLLIQFQNNGVVDDSQLPKDRFSAERLKGVDSTLKIQPAKLEDSAVYLCASSQGRGTEAFFGQGTRLTVV.

J is TRBJ1-4 and V is TRBV29-1, with 8 nucleotides matching TRBD1. The junction had 6 bases not matched to a gene; V was cut back by 5 bases and J by 7 bases. Germline V gene sequence: CDR1 SQVTM, CDR2 ANQGSEA. The CDR3 sequence is 13 residues long. The DNA for the CDR3 is TGCAGCGTTTCGGACAGGGTGGGTGAAAAACTGTTTTTT. Translating gives CSVSDRVGEKLFF.

The rearrangement links TRBV12-5 to TRBJ2-1; TRBD2 aligns across 8 bases. The V and J ends lost 6 bases and 4 bases, in that order; junction bases with no gene match: 5. CDR3 size: 14 residues. The V gene's germline CDR1 is LGHNT and CDR2 FRNRAP. The CDR3 DNA is TGTGCTAGTGGACCGGGACTAGGGTACAATGAGCAGTTCTTC. Residues: CASGPGLGYNEQFF.

The V and J genes are TRBV2 and TRBJ2-5; 9 bases line up with TRBD2. The CDR3 is 16 residues long. J gave up 3 bases and V 6 bases, and 11 bases lay outside the gene matches. Germline lookup yields CDR1 SNHLY and CDR2 FYNNEI. The CDR3 here is CASSLLAGVTKETQYF. The CDR3 DNA follows: TGTGCCAGCAGCTTACTAGCGGGCGTGACTAAAGAGACCCAGTACTTC.

CDR3 sequence: CASSILAGSEQYF. Written as DNA, the CDR3 is TGTGCCAGTAGTATTCTAGCGGGATCCGAGCAGTACTTC. The chain employs TRBV19 and TRBJ2-7, with TRBD2 matching over 9 bases. The germline V gene has CDR1 LNHDA and CDR2 SQIVND (reference sequence). Trimming removed 3 bases from V and 6 bases from J; junction bases left unmatched: 3. There are 13 residues in the CDR3.

This clone has just a few counts. This chain uses TRBV2 with TRBJ1-1, with D hard to call. Trimming removed 6 bases from V and 6 bases from J, with 11 bases in between. Germline V CDR1 and CDR2: SNHLY, FYNNEI. This CDR3 contains 12 residues. CDR3 protein: CASRGGRPEAFF. CDR3 nucleotide sequence: TGTGCCAGCAGAGGTGGGAGGCCTGAAGCTTTCTTT.

The CDR3 loop reads CASSPLSSYEQYF. The CDR3 coding sequence is TGTGCCAGCAGCCCCCTCAGTTCCTACGAGCAGTACTTC. The gene calls are TRBV7-8 and TRBJ2-7; D remains unclear. The germline V gene has CDR1 SGHVS and CDR2 FQNEAQ. The V end was cut by 5 bases, the J end by 1 base, with 9 bases between. The CDR3 is made up of 13 amino acids.

V usage is TRBV7-9 and J usage is TRBJ2-3; 7 bases map to TRBD2. The CDR3 is made up of 13 amino acids. The junction had 7 bases not matched to a gene; V was cut back by 11 bases and J by 2 bases. Germline assignment: CDR1 SEHNR and CDR2 FQNEAQ (reference sequence). Here the CDR3 DNA reads TGTGCCGGGGGGAGCGGGGCCACAGATACGCAGTATTTT. Translation: CAGGSGATDTQYF.

The V call is TRBV6-5, the J call TRBJ1-5, with a weak D call TRBD1 (5 bases). The CDR3 sequence is 14 residues long. Trimming shortened V by 6 bases and J by 2 bases, and 11 bases separated the two germline ends. Germline V CDR1 and CDR2: MNHEY, SVGAGI. CDR3 region: CASRKDNGNQPQHF. The CDR3 nucleotides read TGTGCCAGCAGAAAGGACAATGGCAATCAGCCCCAGCATTTT.

This clone was detected only once. CDR3 DNA: TGTGCCAGCTCACTACAGACTAGCGGGAGGTCAAATGAGCAGTTCTTC. Translating it yields CASSLQTSGRSNEQFF. The V gene is TRBV18, the J gene TRBJ2-1, with 13 positions matching TRBD2. Trimming cost V 4 bases and J 7 bases; bases outside gene matches: 7. This CDR3 spans 16 amino acids. Germline loops: CDR1 KGHSH, CDR2 LQKENI.